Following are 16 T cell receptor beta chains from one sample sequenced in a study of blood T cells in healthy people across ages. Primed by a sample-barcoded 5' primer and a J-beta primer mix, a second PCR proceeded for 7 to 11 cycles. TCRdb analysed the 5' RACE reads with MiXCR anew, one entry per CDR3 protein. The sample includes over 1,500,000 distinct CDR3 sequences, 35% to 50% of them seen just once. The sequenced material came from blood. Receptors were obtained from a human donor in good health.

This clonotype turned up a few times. The CDR3, as DNA: TGTGCCAGCAGCTCCGGGACATTCGGGGAGCTGTTTTTT. Encoded protein: CASSSGTFGELFF. The rearrangement joins TRBV7-8 to TRBJ2-2; weak D call: TRBD1 (6 bases). The germline V and J ends were trimmed by 4 bases and 7 bases, with 10 bases remaining between them. There are 13 residues in the CDR3. Germline V gene lookup returns CDR1 SGHVS and CDR2 FQNEAQ.

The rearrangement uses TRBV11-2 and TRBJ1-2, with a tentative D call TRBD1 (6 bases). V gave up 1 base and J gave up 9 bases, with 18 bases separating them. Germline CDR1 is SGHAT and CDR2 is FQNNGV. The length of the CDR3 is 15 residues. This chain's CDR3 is CASSLAPDSWMSYTF. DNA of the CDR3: TGTGCCAGCAGCTTAGCCCCGGACAGTTGGATGAGCTACACCTTC.

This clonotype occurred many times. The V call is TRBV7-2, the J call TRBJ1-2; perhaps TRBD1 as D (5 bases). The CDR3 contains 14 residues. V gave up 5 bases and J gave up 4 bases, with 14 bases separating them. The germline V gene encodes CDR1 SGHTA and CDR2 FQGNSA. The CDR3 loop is CASSQSLGVYGYTF. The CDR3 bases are TGTGCCAGCAGCCAAAGTTTAGGGGTCTATGGCTACACCTTC.

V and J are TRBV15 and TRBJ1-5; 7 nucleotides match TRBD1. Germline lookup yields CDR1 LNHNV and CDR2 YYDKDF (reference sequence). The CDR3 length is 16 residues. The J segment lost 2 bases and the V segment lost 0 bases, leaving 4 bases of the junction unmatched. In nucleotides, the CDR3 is TGTGCCACCAGCAGAGATTGGCAGGGGGGCAATCAGCCCCAGCATTTT. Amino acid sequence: CATSRDWQGGNQPQHF.

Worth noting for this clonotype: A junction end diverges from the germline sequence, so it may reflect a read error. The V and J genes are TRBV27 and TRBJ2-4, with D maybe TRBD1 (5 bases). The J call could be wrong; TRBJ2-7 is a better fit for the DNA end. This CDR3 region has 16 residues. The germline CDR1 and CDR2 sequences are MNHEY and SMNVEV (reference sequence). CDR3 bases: TGTGCCGGCAGTTTAGACTGGACACCCAGGGCCTACGAGCAGTACTTC. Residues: CAGSLDWTPRAYEQYF.

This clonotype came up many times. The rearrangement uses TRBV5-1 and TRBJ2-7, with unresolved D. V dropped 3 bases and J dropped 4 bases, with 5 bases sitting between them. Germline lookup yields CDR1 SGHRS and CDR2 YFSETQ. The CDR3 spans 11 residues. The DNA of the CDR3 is TGCGCCAGCAGCTCCCAATACGAGCAGTACTTC. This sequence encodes CASSSQYEQYF.

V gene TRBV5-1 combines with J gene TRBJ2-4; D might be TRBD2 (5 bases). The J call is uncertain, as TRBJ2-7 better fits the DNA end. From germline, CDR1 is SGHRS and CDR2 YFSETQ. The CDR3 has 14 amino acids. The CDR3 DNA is TGCGCCAGCAGCTTGTCCGGAGGTTGGGACGAGCAGTACTTC. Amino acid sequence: CASSLSGGWDEQYF.

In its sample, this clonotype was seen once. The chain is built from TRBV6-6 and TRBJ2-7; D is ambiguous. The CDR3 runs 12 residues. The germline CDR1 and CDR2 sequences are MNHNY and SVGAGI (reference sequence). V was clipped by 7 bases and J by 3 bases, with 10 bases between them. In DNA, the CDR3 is TGTGCCAGCAATGGCCAGAACTACGAGCAGTACTTC. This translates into CASNGQNYEQYF.

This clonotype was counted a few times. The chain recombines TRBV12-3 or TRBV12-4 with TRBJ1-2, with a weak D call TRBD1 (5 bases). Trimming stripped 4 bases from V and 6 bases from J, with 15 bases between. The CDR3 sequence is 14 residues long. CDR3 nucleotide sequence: TGTGCCAGCAGTTCCCACGACGGGGCGGATGGCTACACCTTC. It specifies CASSSHDGADGYTF.

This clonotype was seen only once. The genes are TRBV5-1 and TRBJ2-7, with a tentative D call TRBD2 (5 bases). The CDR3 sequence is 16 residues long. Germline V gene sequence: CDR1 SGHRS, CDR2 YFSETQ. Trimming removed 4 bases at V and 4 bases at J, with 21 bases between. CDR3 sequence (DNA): TGCGCCAGCAGCCGAATCACTAGACCTCCTCGATACGAGCAGTACTTC. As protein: CASSRITRPPRYEQYF.

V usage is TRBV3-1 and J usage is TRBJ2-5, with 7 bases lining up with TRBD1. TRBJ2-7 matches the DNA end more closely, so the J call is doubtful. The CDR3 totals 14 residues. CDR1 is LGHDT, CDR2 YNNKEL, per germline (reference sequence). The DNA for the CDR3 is TGTGCCAGCAGCCGGCTTGAGGGGGCGAGCGAGCAGTACTTC. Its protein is CASSRLEGASEQYF.

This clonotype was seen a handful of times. CDR3 DNA sequence: TGTGCCAGCAGAGGGACTTTCTACGAGCAGTACTTC. Its protein is CASRGTFYEQYF. This rearrangement joins TRBV6-6 to TRBJ2-7; maybe TRBD2 (6 bases). Deletions cut 6 bases from V and 3 bases from J, with 9 bases between. Germline V lookup: CDR1 MNHNY, CDR2 SVGAGI (reference sequence). The CDR3 sequence is 12 residues long.

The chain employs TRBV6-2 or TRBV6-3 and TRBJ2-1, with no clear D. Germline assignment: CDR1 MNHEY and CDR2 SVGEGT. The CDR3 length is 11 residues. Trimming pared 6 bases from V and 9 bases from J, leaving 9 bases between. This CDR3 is CASRGNGEQFF. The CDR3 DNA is TGTGCCAGCAGGGGAAACGGTGAGCAGTTCTTC.

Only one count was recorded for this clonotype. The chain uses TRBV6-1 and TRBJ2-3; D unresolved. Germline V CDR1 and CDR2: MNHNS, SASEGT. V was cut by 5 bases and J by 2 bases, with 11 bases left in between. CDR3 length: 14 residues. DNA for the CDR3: TGTGCCAGCAGTCCCCGGGCGGACACAGATACGCAGTATTTT. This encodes CASSPRADTDTQYF.

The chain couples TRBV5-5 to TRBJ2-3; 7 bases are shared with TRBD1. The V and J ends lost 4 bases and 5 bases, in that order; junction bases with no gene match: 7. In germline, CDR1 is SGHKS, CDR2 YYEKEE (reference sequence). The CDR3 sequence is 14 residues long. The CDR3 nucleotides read TGTGCCAGCAGCACGGGACAGTTTGAAGATACGCAGTATTTT. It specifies CASSTGQFEDTQYF.

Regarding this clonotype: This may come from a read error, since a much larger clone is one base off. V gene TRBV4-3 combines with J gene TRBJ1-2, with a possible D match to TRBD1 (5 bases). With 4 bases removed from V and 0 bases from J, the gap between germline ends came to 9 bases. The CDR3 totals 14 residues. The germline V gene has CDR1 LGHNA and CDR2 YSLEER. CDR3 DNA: TGCGCCAGCAGCCGGATAGGGGCTAACTATGGCTACACCTTC. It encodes CASSRIGANYGYTF.